The 17 T cell receptor beta chains given below trace back to one sample, sequenced in a study of T cell repertoires in cytomegalovirus infection. No antigen has been assigned to these receptors. TCRdb passed the reads through MiXCR, listing each CDR3 protein once. This sample carries about half a million distinct CDR3 sequences, approximately 40% of them seen once, and the ten largest clones take approximately 40%. The input for sequencing was cultured PBMCs, taken from culture after CMV antigen stimulation. These receptors were taken from a human donor in good health (CMV status not recorded). Some clones in this sample may be carry-over from other donors' samples.

The chain combines TRBV11-2 with TRBJ1-4; D remains unclear. Germline V gene data show CDR1 as SGHAT and CDR2 as FQNNGV. The CDR3 contains 12 residues. V was shortened by 7 bases and J by 3 bases, with 6 bases between the two germline ends. The DNA of the CDR3 is TGTGCCAGCAAATTGGCTAATGAAAAACTGTTTTTT. Protein: CASKLANEKLFF.

This clonotype has just a few counts. The J gene is TRBJ2-5, the V gene TRBV10-3; TRBD2 agrees at 8 bases. V was pared by 10 bases and J by 2 bases, with 6 bases of the junction left unmatched. The length of the CDR3 is 13 residues. Per the germline V gene, CDR1 is ENHRY and CDR2 is SYGVKD. The CDR3 DNA follows: TGTGCCAGCAGAGCGGGGGAACAAGAGACCCAGTACTTC. Protein: CASRAGEQETQYF.

The chain employs TRBV29-1 and TRBJ2-3; D gene uncertain. CDR1 is SQVTM and CDR2 is ANQGSEA in the germline V gene. The ends were cut back, 7 bases at V and 6 bases at J, with 14 bases in the middle. The CDR3 is 12 amino acids. CDR3: CSGSPLPDTQYF. Here the CDR3 DNA reads TGCAGCGGGTCCCCTCTGCCGGATACGCAGTATTTT.

This clonotype was found many times. The CDR3 nucleotides are TGTGCCAGCAGCCTTCGGACTAGCGACACAGATACGCAGTATTTT. This translates into CASSLRTSDTDTQYF. The gene calls are TRBV7-6 and TRBJ2-3; TRBD2 aligns across 9 bases. CDR1 and CDR2 from the germline V gene are SGHVS and FNYEAQ. The CDR3 contains 15 residues. V shed 5 bases and J 2 bases; nucleotides not matched to a gene: 5. Drawing the rest from reference TRBV7-6 and TRBJ2-3, the complete variable domain is GAGVSQSPRYKVTKRGQDVALRCDPISGHVSLYWYRQALGQGPEFLTYFNYEAQQDKSGLPNDRFSAERPEGSISTLTIQRTEQRDSAMYRCASSLRTSDTDTQYFGPGTRLTVL.

In this sample, this clonotype turned up a few times. The rearrangement joins TRBV6-1 to TRBJ1-3, with unresolved D. Trimming shortened V by 1 base and J by 4 bases, and 8 bases separated the two germline ends. The CDR3 covers 14 residues. Germline CDR1 is MNHNS and CDR2 is SASEGT. DNA for the CDR3: TGTGCCAGCAGTGAAGTTAACCGAGGAAACACCATATATTTT. It codes for CASSEVNRGNTIYF.

The sample holds one count of this clonotype. The junction departs from germline at one end; a sequencing error may be responsible. The chain carries TRBV7-6 and TRBJ2-1; 10 bases line up with TRBD2. This CDR3 comprises 14 residues. Germline V gene lookup returns CDR1 SGHVS and CDR2 FNYEAQ. This CDR3 reads CASSLAGVSNEQFF. The CDR3, as DNA: TGTGCCAGCAGCCTAGCGGGGGTATCCAATGAGCAGTTCTTC.

V gene TRBV15 combines with J gene TRBJ2-1; 9 bases map to TRBD2. J was trimmed by 6 bases and V by 1 base; bases with no gene match: 7. This CDR3 has 16 amino acids. The germline gives CDR1 LNHNV, CDR2 YYDKDF (reference sequence). The CDR3 nucleotides are TGTGCCACCAGCAGAGCTGGCGGGAGGGTGCGCAATGAGCAGTTCTTC. Its protein is CATSRAGGRVRNEQFF.

V gene TRBV12-3 or TRBV12-4 combines with J gene TRBJ1-2; D unresolved. The CDR3 runs 13 residues. Trimming took 3 bases from V and 4 from J, leaving 9 bases between them. CDR3: CASSLGYGYGYTF. Here the CDR3 DNA reads TGTGCCAGCAGTTTGGGTTATGGCTATGGCTACACCTTC.

The gene calls are TRBV7-9 and TRBJ1-2; D gene uncertain. The germline V and J ends were trimmed by 2 bases and 4 bases, with 8 bases remaining between them. The CDR3 length is 13 residues. Germline values: CDR1 SEHNR, CDR2 FQNEAQ (reference sequence). The DNA for the CDR3 is TGTGCCAGCAGCTTATATCCTGGCTATGGCTACACCTTC. Its protein product is CASSLYPGYGYTF. Complete variable domain (other parts from reference TRBV7-9 and TRBJ1-2): DTGVSQNPRHKITKRGQNVTFRCDPISEHNRLYWYRQTLGQGPEFLTYFQNEAQLEKSRLLSDRFSAERPKGSFSTLEIQRTEQGDSAMYLCASSLYPGYGYTFGSGTRLTVV.

This clonotype has a single count. The chain joins TRBV19 to TRBJ2-6; tentative D call: TRBD1 (6 bases). Per the germline V gene, CDR1 is LNHDA and CDR2 is SQIVND (reference sequence). The CDR3 runs 18 residues. Trimming took 5 bases from V and 4 from J, leaving 21 bases between them. CDR3 region: CASSVRQDPISGANVLTF. For the CDR3, the DNA is TGTGCCAGTAGTGTTAGACAGGATCCCATCTCCGGGGCCAACGTCCTGACTTTC. Full variable domain (remainder filled in from reference TRBV19 and TRBJ2-6): DGGITQSPKYLFRKEGQNVTLSCEQNLNHDAMYWYRQDPGQGLRLIYYSQIVNDFQKGDIAEGYSVSREKKESFPLTVTSAQKNPTAFYLCASSVRQDPISGANVLTFGAGSRLTVL.

The chain combines TRBV7-2 with TRBJ2-4, with D perhaps TRBD1 (6 bases). V was shortened by 5 bases and J by 0 bases, with 17 bases between the two germline ends. Germline V gene data show CDR1 as SGHTA and CDR2 as FQGNSA. The CDR3 has 17 amino acids. CDR3 nucleotides: TGTGCCAGCAGCCTAATCGGTGGGGGCCTAGCCAAAAACATTCAGTACTTC. It yields the protein CASSLIGGGLAKNIQYF.

This clonotype was detected a few times. V gene TRBV2 combines with J gene TRBJ2-3, with 10 bases identical to TRBD1. With V trimmed by 1 base and J by 6 bases, 1 base remained unmatched. Per the germline V gene, CDR1 is SNHLY and CDR2 is FYNNEI. The CDR3 covers 14 residues. CDR3 amino acids: CASSEETGGDTQYF. In DNA form, the CDR3 reads TGTGCCAGCAGTGAAGAGACAGGGGGCGATACGCAGTATTTT.

The chain uses TRBV7-2 and TRBJ2-6; 7 nucleotides match TRBD1. The CDR3 sequence is 17 residues long. In germline, CDR1 is SGHTA, CDR2 FQGNSA. The V and J ends lost 3 bases and 1 base, in that order; junction bases with no gene match: 6. DNA of the CDR3: TGTGCCAGCAGCTTCCGGGACAGACCATCTGGGGCCAACGTCCTGACTTTC. Its translation is CASSFRDRPSGANVLTF.

This clonotype was counted a few times. The V call is TRBV12-3 or TRBV12-4, the J call TRBJ2-3; the match to TRBD2 covers 7 bases. V lost 3 bases, J lost 2 bases, and 5 bases stayed unmatched. The CDR3 is 15 amino acids. As DNA, the CDR3 is TGTGCCAGCAGTTTCGGAGCGGGGTACACAGATACGCAGTATTTT. Translating it yields CASSFGAGYTDTQYF.

This clonotype was seen only a few times. V and J are TRBV12-3 or TRBV12-4 and TRBJ1-3; 7 bases are shared with TRBD1. The ends lost 6 bases at V and 0 bases at J; junction bases unmatched: 5. The CDR3 sequence is 15 residues long. The DNA of the CDR3 is TGTGCCAGCAGGACAACAGGGGACTCTGGAAACACCATATATTTT. This sequence encodes CASRTTGDSGNTIYF.

The chain has TRBV7-2 and TRBJ2-1; D may be TRBD1 (5 bases). The germline gives CDR1 SGHTA, CDR2 FQGNSA. The CDR3 totals 14 residues. V shed 2 bases and J shed 9 bases, with 14 bases lying between them. The chain's CDR3 is CASSLRGMDIEQFF. The DNA of the CDR3 is TGTGCCAGCAGCTTAAGAGGCATGGACATTGAGCAGTTCTTC.

To note about this clonotype: Mismatch with germline at one junction end may stem from a read error. The chain carries TRBV20-1 and TRBJ2-1; TRBD2 matches 13 bases. CDR1 is DFQATT, CDR2 SNEGSKA, per germline (reference sequence). The length of the CDR3 is 16 residues. The CDR3 nucleotides read TGCAGTGCCAGGACTAGCGGGGGAAGTTCCTACAATGAGCGGTTCTTC. Residues: CSARTSGGSSYNERFF.